The 26 T cell receptor beta chains given below trace back to one sample, sequenced in a study of T cells in Graves' hyperthyroidism and ophthalmopathy. RNA transcripts provided the source from which TCR beta CDR3 regions were amplified. The HTBI primer set served for first-round RT-PCR of the TCR CDR3. From the multiplex PCR reads, TCRdb called clonotypes with MiXCR, one entry per CDR3 protein. The sample includes about 480,000 distinct CDR3 sequences, approximately 25% of them seen just once. The specimen was blood. These receptors all stem from a woman aged 25 to 45 with Graves' ophthalmopathy.

The table lists this clonotype with many counts. The chain links TRBV12-3 or TRBV12-4 to TRBJ2-7, with 11 bases identical to TRBD1. CDR3 length: 15 amino acids. J lost 2 bases, V lost 5 bases, and 5 bases had no gene match. The CDR3, as DNA: TGTGCCAGCAGTCCGCGGACAGGGGGCCCCTACGAGCAGTACTTC. Translating it yields CASSPRTGGPYEQYF.

This clonotype was counted at least ten times. The rearrangement joins TRBV19 to TRBJ2-5; a weak D match, TRBD1 (5 bases). Germline CDR1 is LNHDA and CDR2 is SQIVND (reference sequence). Between the trimmed V and J ends, which lost 6 bases and 5 bases, there was a span of 16 bases. The CDR3 length is 14 residues. As DNA, the CDR3 is TGTGCCAGTAGCTCACACGGACCAGGGGAGACCCAGTACTTC. Its translation: CASSSHGPGETQYF.

This clonotype has a count of ten or more. The J gene is TRBJ1-1, the V gene TRBV13, with 10 bases identical to TRBD1. V shed 5 bases, J shed 4 bases, and the junction held 1 base outside the gene matches. Germline lookup yields CDR1 PRHDT and CDR2 FYEKMQ (reference sequence). This CDR3 has 13 amino acids. CDR3 nucleotides: TGTGCCAGCAGCAGGGACAGGGGCACTGAAGCTTTCTTT. Protein: CASSRDRGTEAFF. The variable domain in full, with the rest retrieved from reference TRBV13 and TRBJ1-1, is AAGVIQSPRHLIKEKRETATLKCYPIPRHDTVYWYQQGPGQDPQFLISFYEKMQSDKGSIPDRFSAQQFSDYHSELNMSSLELGDSALYFCASSRDRGTEAFFGQGTRLTVV.

There are a few counts of this clonotype. This chain connects TRBV12-3 or TRBV12-4 to TRBJ2-2; possible D gene TRBD1, 6 bases. The V and J ends lost 5 bases and 4 bases respectively, with 11 bases between them. CDR3 length: 14 amino acids. CDR3 nucleotide sequence: TGTGCCAGCAGTCTGGACAGTTTCACCGGGGAGCTGTTTTTT. Amino acids: CASSLDSFTGELFF.

This clonotype was found many times. V usage is TRBV28 and J usage is TRBJ1-1; a weak D match, TRBD1 (5 bases). Germline loops: CDR1 MDHEN, CDR2 SYDVKM. Trimming removed 3 bases at V and 10 bases at J, with 12 bases between. This CDR3 has 12 residues. The CDR3 loop reads CASSFEARAAFF. CDR3 nucleotides: TGTGCCAGCAGTTTTGAGGCCAGGGCAGCTTTCTTT.

This clonotype was counted many times. This chain connects TRBV2 to TRBJ2-7, with D uncertain. The CDR3 totals 12 residues. Germline V lookup: CDR1 SNHLY, CDR2 FYNNEI. Deletions cut 4 bases from V and 1 base from J, with 5 bases between. The CDR3 here is CASSVQSYEQYF. DNA of the CDR3: TGTGCCAGCAGTGTACAGTCCTACGAGCAGTACTTC.

This clonotype was recorded many times. The chain recombines TRBV12-3 or TRBV12-4 with TRBJ1-1; D call uncertain. CDR3 length: 15 residues. V was pared by 3 bases and J by 0 bases, with 11 bases between. The CDR3 coding sequence is TGTGCCAGCAGTTTGCGTAGGGCAATGAACACTGAAGCTTTCTTT. This translates into CASSLRRAMNTEAFF.

This clonotype was seen repeatedly, ten times or more. This chain links TRBV5-1 with TRBJ2-7, with 7 bases lining up with TRBD1. The germline V gene has CDR1 SGHRS and CDR2 YFSETQ. The CDR3 is made up of 15 amino acids. V was pared by 6 bases and J by 3 bases, with 12 bases of the junction left unmatched. This chain's CDR3 is CASKPATGLGYEQYF. The CDR3 region has the DNA TGCGCCAGCAAGCCCGCGACAGGGTTAGGCTACGAGCAGTACTTC.

This sequence joins TRBV6-2 or TRBV6-3 and TRBJ1-5; 8 positions match TRBD1. This CDR3 spans 14 amino acids. The junction had 10 bases not matched to a gene; V was cut back by 5 bases and J by 10 bases. From germline, CDR1 is MNHEY and CDR2 SVGEGT. The CDR3 is CASSPKTGVSPQHF. In DNA form, the CDR3 reads TGTGCCAGCAGTCCCAAGACAGGGGTTTCTCCCCAGCATTTT.

This clonotype was recorded at least ten times. The rearrangement links TRBV6-1 to TRBJ1-1, with 7 nucleotides matching TRBD1. With 5 bases clipped from V and 3 bases from J, the junction kept 6 bases outside the gene matches. Germline V gene data show CDR1 as MNHNS and CDR2 as SASEGT. This CDR3 contains 14 residues. CDR3 DNA sequence: TGTGCCAGCAGTAAACAGGGGTACGACACTGAAGCTTTCTTT. Translated, it gives CASSKQGYDTEAFF.

This clonotype was recorded a few times. The V call is TRBV24-1, the J call TRBJ2-5; D assignment may be TRBD1 or TRBD2 (5 bases each). V lost 2 bases to trimming and J lost 3 bases, with 9 bases between them. CDR1 and CDR2 (germline): KGHDR, SFDVKD. The CDR3 is 14 amino acids. The CDR3 here is CATSDWDVEETQYF. The CDR3 nucleotides are TGTGCCACCAGTGATTGGGACGTCGAAGAGACCCAGTACTTC.

This clonotype came up many times. This chain uses TRBV3-1 with TRBJ1-1; D not certain. This CDR3 is built from 13 residues. Germline CDR1 reads LGHDT; CDR2 reads YNNKEL (reference sequence). V lost 0 bases, J lost 10 bases, and 12 bases lay in between. This chain's CDR3 is CASSQEDGTVAFF. CDR3 sequence (DNA): TGTGCCAGCAGCCAAGAGGACGGCACGGTAGCTTTCTTT.

This clonotype came up many times. This sequence joins TRBV6-2 or TRBV6-3 and TRBJ1-1, with 7 bases fitting TRBD1. With V trimmed by 6 bases and J by 0 bases, 16 bases remained unmatched. This CDR3 is built from 18 residues. Per the germline V gene, CDR1 is MNHEY and CDR2 is SVGEGT. CDR3 residues: CASSPTGATGIMNTEAFF. The CDR3 DNA sequence: TGTGCCAGCAGCCCCACGGGGGCGACAGGGATCATGAACACTGAAGCTTTCTTT.

This clonotype was counted only a few times. This chain connects TRBV19 to TRBJ1-6; no clear D. From germline, CDR1 is LNHDA and CDR2 SQIVND (reference sequence). Trimming removed 6 bases at V and 6 bases at J, with 9 bases between. The CDR3 is 13 residues long. The CDR3 coding sequence is TGTGCCAGTAGATCGGAGATTAATTCACCCCTCCACTTT. This translates into CASRSEINSPLHF.

J is TRBJ1-1 and V is TRBV2, with D possibly TRBD1 on 6 matching bases. CDR1 is SNHLY, CDR2 FYNNEI, per germline. This CDR3 has 17 residues. Trimming shortened V by 6 bases and J by 1 base, and 21 bases separated the two germline ends. The CDR3 sequence is CASSPGAGKLGNTEAFF. The CDR3 nucleotides are TGTGCCAGCAGCCCAGGGGCAGGGAAATTGGGGAACACTGAAGCTTTCTTT.

The chain combines TRBV15 with TRBJ1-2, with TRBD1 as a possible D gene (6 bases). V lost 2 bases to trimming and J lost 7 bases, with 17 bases between them. The V gene's germline CDR1 is LNHNV and CDR2 YYDKDF (reference sequence). The CDR3 is 15 residues long. Written as DNA, the CDR3 is TGTGCCACCAGCAGACCCCCGGGGGCTGGAGGTGGCTACACCTTC. Its translation is CATSRPPGAGGGYTF.

There are a few counts of this clonotype. The rearrangement links TRBV5-1 to TRBJ1-1; no definite D call. CDR1 is SGHRS and CDR2 is YFSETQ in the germline V gene. The CDR3 covers 15 residues. Trimming pared 0 bases from V and 5 bases from J, leaving 14 bases between. CDR3 nucleotide sequence: TGCGCCAGCAGCTTGGGAGGCGCGCAAGGTACTGAAGCTTTCTTT. It yields the protein CASSLGGAQGTEAFF.

This clonotype was seen more than once but under ten times. This clone may be a read error of a much larger clone one base away. The chain is built from TRBV29-1 and TRBJ1-2; a weak D match, TRBD1 (6 bases). The germline V gene has CDR1 SQVTM and CDR2 ANQGSEA. V shed 3 bases and J shed 8 bases, with 7 bases lying between them. CDR3 length: 10 residues. The chain's CDR3 is CSVDGGGYTF. The CDR3 DNA reads as TGCAGCGTTGATGGGGGCGGCTACACCTTC.

This clonotype was seen many times. A junction end diverges from the germline sequence, so it may reflect a read error. The chain uses TRBV7-7 and TRBJ2-2, with TRBD2 matching 7 bases. The CDR3 has 15 residues. Germline assignment: CDR1 SSHAT and CDR2 FNYEAQ (reference sequence). CDR3 protein: CASSSSGANTGELFF. As DNA, the CDR3 is TGTGCTAGCAGTTCCAGCGGGGCGAACACCGGGGAGCTGTTTTTT.

This clonotype has at least ten counts. V usage is TRBV6-1 and J usage is TRBJ2-7; D might be TRBD2 (6 bases). Germline V gene sequence: CDR1 MNHNS, CDR2 SASEGT. Trimming left V 7 bases short and J 5 bases short, with 15 bases between. The CDR3 runs to 13 residues. The CDR3 protein is CASTVRGKDEQYF. The CDR3 DNA reads TGTGCCAGCACAGTTCGGGGGAAGGACGAGCAGTACTTC.

This clonotype occurred many times. DNA for the CDR3: TGCAGCGTTAGTCGTGGACAGCAAGAGACCCAGTACTTC. This encodes CSVSRGQQETQYF. This sequence joins TRBV20-1 and TRBJ2-5, with TRBD1 as a possible D gene (6 bases). Germline lookup yields CDR1 DFQATT and CDR2 SNEGSKA (reference sequence). The CDR3 is made up of 13 amino acids.

The rearrangement uses TRBV4-2 and TRBJ1-1; no definite D call. The V end lost 1 base, the J end lost 3 bases, and 12 bases lay between the germline ends. Germline CDR1 and CDR2: LGHNA and YNFKEQ. CDR3 size: 15 residues. Written as DNA, the CDR3 is TGTGCCAGCAGCCAAGGAAGTCTAGCCGACACTGAAGCTTTCTTT. Residues: CASSQGSLADTEAFF.

V usage is TRBV9 and J usage is TRBJ2-5; D tentatively fits TRBD1 or TRBD2 (5 bases each). This CDR3 is 17 amino acids long. The V and J ends lost 0 bases and 1 base respectively, with 16 bases between them. Germline V lookup: CDR1 SGDLS, CDR2 YYNGEE. The CDR3 here is CASSVGTPGTLQETQYF. DNA for the CDR3: TGTGCCAGCAGCGTAGGGACCCCCGGGACCCTCCAAGAGACCCAGTACTTC.

This clonotype was observed a few times. The rearrangement uses TRBV7-3 and TRBJ1-2, with D possibly matching TRBD1 (5 bases). Germline V gives CDR1 SGHTA, CDR2 FQGTGA. The CDR3 spans 14 residues. Between the trimmed V and J ends, which lost 11 bases and 3 bases, there was a span of 19 bases. The CDR3 is CAVLPGTGYYGYTF. CDR3 nucleotides: TGTGCCGTCCTGCCGGGGACCGGGTACTATGGCTACACCTTC.

Only a few counts were recorded for this clonotype. The chain carries TRBV29-1 and TRBJ1-3; D not resolved. Trimming took 7 bases from V and 2 from J, leaving 18 bases between them. Germline V CDR1 and CDR2: SQVTM, ANQGSEA. This CDR3 has 15 residues. CDR3 sequence reads: CSAASGPQAGNTIYF. The CDR3 bases are TGCAGCGCCGCATCGGGCCCACAAGCTGGAAACACCATATATTTT. Using reference TRBV29-1 and TRBJ1-3 for the parts outside the CDR3, the full variable domain is SAVISQKPSRDICQRGTSLTIQCQVDSQVTMMFWYRQQPGQSLTLIATANQGSEATYESGFVIDKFPISRPNLTFSTLTVSNMSPEDSSIYLCSAASGPQAGNTIYFGEGSWLTVV.

The table lists this clonotype with many counts. The chain combines TRBV28 with TRBJ1-5, with D perhaps TRBD1 (5 bases). CDR1 and CDR2 from the germline V gene are MDHEN and SYDVKM. The length of the CDR3 is 14 residues. The V and J ends lost 6 bases and 5 bases respectively, with 14 bases between them. CDR3 residues: CASRDGGVDQPQHF. The CDR3 DNA sequence: TGTGCCAGCAGGGACGGGGGAGTGGATCAGCCCCAGCATTTT.